This T cell receptor beta chain was found in a study of blood T cells in healthy people across ages. A second PCR of 7 to 11 cycles used a sample-barcoded 5' primer and a J-beta primer mix. TCRdb re-derived calls from the 5' RACE reads in MiXCR, one entry per CDR3 protein. The table has around 1,600,000 distinct CDR3 sequences, around 40% seen once. Germline assignment: CDR1 SGHAT and CDR2 FQNNGV. The CDR3 runs 17 residues. V dropped 5 bases and J dropped 2 bases, with 20 bases sitting between them. The sequencing sample was made of blood. The TCR comes from a young woman in good health. The chain employs TRBV11-2 and TRBJ2-3, with no clear D. The CDR3 nucleotides read TGTGCCAGCAGCGCCATGCCGGGCGGAAGAATCACAGATACGCAGTATTTT. As protein: CASSAMPGGRITDTQYF. Complete variable domain (other parts from reference TRBV11-2 and TRBJ2-3): EAGVAQSPRYKIIEKRQSVAFWCNPISGHATLYWYQQILGQGPKLLIQFQNNGVVDDSQLPKDRFSAERLKGVDSTLKIQPAKLEDSAVYLCASSAMPGGRITDTQYFGPGTRLTVL.